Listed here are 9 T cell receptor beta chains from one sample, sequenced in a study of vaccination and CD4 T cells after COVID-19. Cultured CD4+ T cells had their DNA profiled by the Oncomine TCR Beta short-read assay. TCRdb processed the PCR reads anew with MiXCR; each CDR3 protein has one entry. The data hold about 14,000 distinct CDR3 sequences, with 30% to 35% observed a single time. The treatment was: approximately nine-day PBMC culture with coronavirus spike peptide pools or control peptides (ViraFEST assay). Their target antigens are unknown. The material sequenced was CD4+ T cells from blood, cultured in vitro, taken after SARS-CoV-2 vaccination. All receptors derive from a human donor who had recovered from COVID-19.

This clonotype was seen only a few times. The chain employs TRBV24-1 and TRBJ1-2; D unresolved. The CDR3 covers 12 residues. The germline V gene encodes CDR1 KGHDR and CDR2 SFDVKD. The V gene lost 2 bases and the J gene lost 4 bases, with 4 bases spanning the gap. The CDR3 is CATSDSVYGYTF. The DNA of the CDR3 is TGTGCCACCAGTGATTCTGTCTATGGCTACACCTTC.

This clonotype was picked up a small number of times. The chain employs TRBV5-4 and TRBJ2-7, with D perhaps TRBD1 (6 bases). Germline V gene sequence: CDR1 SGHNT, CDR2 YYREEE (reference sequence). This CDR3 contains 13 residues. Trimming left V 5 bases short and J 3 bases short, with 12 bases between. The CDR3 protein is CASSSIQGYEQYF. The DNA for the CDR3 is TGTGCCAGCAGTTCGATACAGGGCTACGAGCAGTACTTC.

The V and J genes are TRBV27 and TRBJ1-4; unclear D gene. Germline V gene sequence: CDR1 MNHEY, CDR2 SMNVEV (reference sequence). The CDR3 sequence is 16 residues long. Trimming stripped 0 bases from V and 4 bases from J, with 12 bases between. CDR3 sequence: CASSLSIRVLNEKLFF. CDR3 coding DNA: TGTGCCAGCAGTTTATCGATTAGGGTTCTTAATGAAAAACTGTTTTTT.

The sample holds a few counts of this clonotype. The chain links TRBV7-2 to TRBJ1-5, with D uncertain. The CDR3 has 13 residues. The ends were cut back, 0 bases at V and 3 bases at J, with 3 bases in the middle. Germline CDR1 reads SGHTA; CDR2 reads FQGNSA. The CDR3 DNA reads TGTGCCAGCAGCTTAGCGGACAATCAGCCCCAGCATTTT. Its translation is CASSLADNQPQHF.

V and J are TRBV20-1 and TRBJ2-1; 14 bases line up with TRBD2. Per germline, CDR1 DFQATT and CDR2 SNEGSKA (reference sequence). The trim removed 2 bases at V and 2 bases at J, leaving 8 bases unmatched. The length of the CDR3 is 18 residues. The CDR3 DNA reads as TGCAGTGCTAGATACCGGACTAGCGGGAGGATCACCTACAATGAGCAGTTCTTC. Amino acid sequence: CSARYRTSGRITYNEQFF.

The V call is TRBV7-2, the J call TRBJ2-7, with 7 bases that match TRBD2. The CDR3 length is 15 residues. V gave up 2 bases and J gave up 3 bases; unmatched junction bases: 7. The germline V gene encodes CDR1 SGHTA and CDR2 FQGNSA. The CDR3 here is CASSLWGDYRYEQYF. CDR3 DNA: TGTGCCAGCAGCTTATGGGGGGACTACCGCTACGAGCAGTACTTC.

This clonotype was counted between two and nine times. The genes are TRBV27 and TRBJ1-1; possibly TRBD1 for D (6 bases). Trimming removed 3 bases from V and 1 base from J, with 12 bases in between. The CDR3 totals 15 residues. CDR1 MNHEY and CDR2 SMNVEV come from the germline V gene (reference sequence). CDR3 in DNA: TGTGCCAGCAGTTTCCGTGCCAGGGGGAACACTGAAGCTTTCTTT. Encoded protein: CASSFRARGNTEAFF.

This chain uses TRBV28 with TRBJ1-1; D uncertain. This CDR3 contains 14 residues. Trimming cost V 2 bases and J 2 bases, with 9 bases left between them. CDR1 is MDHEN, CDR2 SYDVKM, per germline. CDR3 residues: CASSLALPNTEAFF. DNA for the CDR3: TGTGCCAGCAGTTTAGCTCTCCCCAACACTGAAGCTTTCTTT.

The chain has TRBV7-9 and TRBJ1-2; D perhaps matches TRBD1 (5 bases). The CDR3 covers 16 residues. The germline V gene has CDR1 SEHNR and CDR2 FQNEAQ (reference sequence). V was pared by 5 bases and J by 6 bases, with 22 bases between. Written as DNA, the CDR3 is TGTGCCAGCAGCCCCCTCCGGGAACTGAGGGACGATGGCTACACCTTC. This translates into CASSPLRELRDDGYTF. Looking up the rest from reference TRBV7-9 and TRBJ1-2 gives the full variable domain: DTGVSQNPRHKITKRGQNVTFRCDPISEHNRLYWYRQTLGQGPEFLTYFQNEAQLEKSRLLSDRFSAERPKGSFSTLEIQRTEQGDSAMYLCASSPLRELRDDGYTFGSGTRLTVV.